This TCR beta chain was sequenced in a study of T cells after yellow fever vaccination. V shed 5 bases and J shed 8 bases, with 11 bases lying between them. The length of the CDR3 is 12 residues. The V gene's germline CDR1 is SGHVS and CDR2 FQNEAQ. Using its own MiXCR run on the 5' RACE reads, TCRdb lists one record per CDR3 protein. The sample carries under 550,000 distinct CDR3 sequences, around a fifth recorded once. The chain links TRBV7-8 to TRBJ2-3; D ambiguous. The starting material was PBMCs, obtained less than 25 days after the first yellow fever vaccination. The receptor's source is a man in his late teens or twenties who received the YFV17D yellow fever vaccine. The CDR3 coding sequence is TGTGCCAGCAGCACCGATGTCTCTACGCAGTATTTT. It codes for CASSTDVSTQYF.